This T cell receptor (beta chain) was retrieved from a study of shared clonotypes between healthy human individuals. CD45RO negativity and positive selection for CCR7 defined naive CD8 cells, a population that excluded terminally differentiated effector memory CD45RA+ cells. For this clone: Its cognate antigen is unknown.

Per the germline V gene, CDR1 is SGDLS and CDR2 is YYNGEE. V trimming: 3 bases; J trimming: 7 bases; junction bases outside the gene matches: 12. This CDR3 has 16 residues. Sequencing was performed with immunoSEQ multiplex PCR; in TCRdb, only in-frame clones are kept and a portion is missing. The top ten clones hold 1.5% to 2% of a sample with about 2.1 million clones, just over 90% of them seen once. Points from the study as a whole: What rarefaction showed was incomplete sorted-subset sequencing despite large depth. Naive subsets tended to show greater estimated richness than memory subsets.

The J gene is TRBJ1-2, the V gene TRBV9, with 10 bases matching TRBD1. The TCR was taken from a young man in good health. Some clones in this sample may be carry-over from other donors' samples. The sample consisted of naive CD8+ T cells from PBMCs. CDR3 sequence reads: CASSAGHMTGGRGYTF. The CDR3 DNA reads TGTGCCAGCAGCGCCGGACATATGACAGGGGGCCGTGGCTACACCTTC.